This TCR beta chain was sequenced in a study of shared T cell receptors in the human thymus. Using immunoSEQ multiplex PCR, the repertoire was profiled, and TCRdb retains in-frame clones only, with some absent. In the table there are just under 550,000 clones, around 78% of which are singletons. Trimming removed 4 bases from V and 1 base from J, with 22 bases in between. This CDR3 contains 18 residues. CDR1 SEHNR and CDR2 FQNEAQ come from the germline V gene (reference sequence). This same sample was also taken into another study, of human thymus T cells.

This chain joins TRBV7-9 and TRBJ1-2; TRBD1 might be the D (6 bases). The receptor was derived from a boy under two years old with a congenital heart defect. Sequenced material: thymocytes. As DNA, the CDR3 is TGTGCCAGCAGCTATAACCCCGGGACGGACAGCCATAACTATGGCTACACCTTC. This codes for CASSYNPGTDSHNYGYTF.